Listed below are T cell receptor beta chains from one sample, sequenced in a study of T cells in Graves' hyperthyroidism and ophthalmopathy. MiXCR, applied by TCRdb to the multiplex PCR reads, yields one record per CDR3 protein. The top ten clones hold approximately 8.4% of a sample with approximately 700,000 distinct CDR3 sequences, around 15% of them seen once. The sample comprised blood. The receptors were sampled from a man between 18 and 35 years old with Graves' hyperthyroidism. Each CDR3 is given with its conserved first and last residue. The D gene is left open where the match is weak. A clone size is listed for some rows: how often the clone was seen (once, few, many), or a class if it is expanded.

size | J | V | D | length | CDR3 | DNA
few | TRBJ2-3 | TRBV29-1 | . | 13 | CSAEGSTTDTQYF | TGCAGCGCCGAGGGGTCCACCACAGATACGCAGTATTTT
. | TRBJ2-1 | TRBV6-2/TRBV6-3 | . | 16 | CASSYSAEVGYNEQFF | TGTGCCAGCAGTTACTCCGCGGAGGTGGGCTACAATGAGCAGTTCTTC
many | TRBJ2-1 | TRBV10-3 | TRBD2 | 12 | CAISKAGDEQFF | TGTGCCATCAGTAAAGCGGGAGACGAGCAGTTCTTC
many | TRBJ1-1 | TRBV5-1 | . | 12 | CASSLEQTEAFF | TGCGCCAGCAGCTTGGAGCAGACTGAAGCTTTCTTT
many | TRBJ2-5 | TRBV12-3/TRBV12-4 | . | 13 | CASSLAAQETQYF | TGTGCCAGCAGTTTGGCGGCCCAAGAGACCCAGTACTTC
. | TRBJ2-5 | TRBV12-3/TRBV12-4 | . | 14 | CASRRSGLVETQYF | TGTGCCAGCAGGCGGAGCGGTTTGGTTGAGACCCAGTACTTC
many | TRBJ2-3 | TRBV7-9 | . | 14 | CASTTGGAGDTQYF | TGTGCCAGCACCACCGGAGGTGCCGGAGATACGCAGTATTTT
few | TRBJ2-7 | TRBV5-1 | TRBD1 | 14 | CASSRGTGLYEQYF | TGCGCCAGCAGCCGCGGGACAGGGCTTTACGAGCAGTACTTC
many | TRBJ1-6 | TRBV6-5 | . | 15 | CASSYSPGGYSPLHF | TGTGCCAGCAGTTACTCCCCCGGAGGGTATTCACCCCTCCACTTT
few | TRBJ1-2 | TRBV18 | TRBD1 | 13 | CASSSGQAGGYTF | TGTGCCAGCTCCTCGGGACAGGCCGGTGGCTACACCTTC
. | TRBJ1-3 | TRBV28 | . | 16 | CASITPTHGAGNTIDF | TGTGCCAGCATTACTCCGACACACGGTGCCGGAAACACCATAGATTTT
. | TRBJ2-2 | TRBV19 | . | 14 | CATKRWGSGGELFF | TGTGCCACTAAACGTTGGGGGAGTGGCGGGGAGCTGTTTTTT
. | TRBJ1-1 | TRBV6-5 | . | 15 | CASSYLLIGNAEAFF | TGTGCCAGCAGTTACTTATTAATCGGTAATGCTGAAGCTTTCTTT
. | TRBJ2-5 | TRBV20-1 | . | 15 | CSAQGQGPGGETQYF | TGCAGTGCCCAAGGGCAGGGCCCCGGGGGAGAGACCCAGTACTTC
many | TRBJ2-1 | TRBV6-1 | . | 16 | CASSEDEYRVYNEQFF | TGTGCCAGCAGTGAAGACGAGTACAGGGTGTACAATGAGCAGTTCTTC
few | TRBJ2-5 | TRBV14 | TRBD2 | 14 | CASSQLAGRETQYF | TGTGCCAGCAGCCAACTAGCGGGAAGAGAGACCCAGTACTTC
many | TRBJ2-1 | TRBV18 | TRBD2 | 12 | CASSPTSGEQFF | TGTGCCAGCTCACCCACTAGCGGTGAGCAGTTCTTC
. | TRBJ2-3 | TRBV2 | . | 16 | CASTRRGLADTDTQYF | TGTGCCAGCACAAGACGGGGACTGGCCGACACAGATACGCAGTATTTT
. | TRBJ2-1 | TRBV29-1 | . | 16 | CSVGTRVGWSYNEQFF | TGCAGCGTTGGTACCCGGGTCGGTTGGTCCTACAATGAGCAGTTCTTC
. | TRBJ2-7 | TRBV28 | . | 16 | CASSRGDGPGAYEQYF | TGTGCCAGCAGCAGAGGGGACGGGCCGGGGGCCTACGAGCAGTACTTC
many | TRBJ1-6 | TRBV27 | . | 16 | CASSSSTSSYNSPLHF | TGTGCCAGCAGTTCGTCGACGAGCTCCTATAATTCACCCCTCCACTTT
. | TRBJ1-2 | TRBV19 | . | 14 | CASSMGRRPDGYTF | TGTGCCAGTAGTATGGGGCGCCGCCCGGATGGCTACACCTTC
. | TRBJ2-3 | TRBV7-2 | . | 15 | CASSLSRTLGDTQYF | TGTGCCAGCAGCTTAAGTCGCACCCTGGGGGATACGCAGTATTTT
. | TRBJ2-2 | TRBV20-1 | . | 15 | CSARDFGGHTGELSF | TGCAGTGCTAGAGATTTCGGGGGGCACACCGGGGAGCTGTCTTTT
. | TRBJ1-2 | TRBV12-3/TRBV12-4 | TRBD1 | 14 | CASTPGQGNNGYTF | TGTGCCAGCACACCGGGACAGGGAAATAATGGCTACACCTTC
few | TRBJ1-2 | TRBV7-2 | . | 13 | CASSSFGDFGYTF | TGTGCCAGCAGCTCGTTCGGGGATTTCGGCTACACCTTC
few | TRBJ2-5 | TRBV29-1 | . | 15 | CSVGGGLNFQETQYF | TGCAGCGTTGGAGGCGGACTAAACTTCCAGGAGACCCAGTACTTC
. | TRBJ2-1 | TRBV24-1 | . | 12 | CATSDEYNEQFF | TGTGCCACCAGTGATGAGTACAATGAGCAGTTCTTC
few | TRBJ2-5 | TRBV18 | . | 13 | CASQPRGQETQYF | TGTGCCAGCCAACCCCGGGGTCAGGAGACCCAGTACTTC
many | TRBJ2-1 | TRBV7-2 | . | 17 | CASSSSGASANYNEQFF | TGTGCCAGCAGCTCCTCGGGGGCTAGCGCTAACTACAATGAGCAGTTCTTC
. | TRBJ1-6 | TRBV19 | TRBD1 | 14 | CASTSNRGDSPLHF | TGTGCCAGTACCTCCAACAGGGGTGATTCACCCCTCCACTTT
many | TRBJ2-7 | TRBV28 | TRBD2 | 12 | CASSGGGEEQYF | TGTGCCAGCAGCGGGGGGGGGGAGGAGCAGTACTTC
. | TRBJ2-1 | TRBV20-1 | . | 14 | CSATGTSIYNEQFF | TGCAGTGCTACCGGGACGTCTATTTACAATGAGCAGTTCTTC
. | TRBJ2-3 | TRBV11-2 | . | 15 | CASASGTPSTDTQYF | TGTGCCAGCGCTTCGGGGACGCCTAGCACAGATACGCAGTATTTT
many | TRBJ2-1 | TRBV20-1 | . | 11 | CSAQEGYEQFF | TGCAGTGCCCAGGAGGGGTATGAGCAGTTCTTC